This passage covers 26 T cell receptor beta chains from one sample sequenced in a study of cytomegalovirus exposure and HLA in healthy donors. PCR used 60 Vbeta primers and 13 Jbeta primers. Sequencing was performed with immunoSEQ multiplex PCR; in TCRdb, only in-frame clones are kept and a portion is missing. The data hold 150,000 to 200,000 clones, with around 85% observed a single time. Sequencing was carried out using PBMCs. Every receptor here comes from a man aged 40-49 years in good health and CMV-seronegative.

This chain uses TRBV10-3 with TRBJ1-1, with D unclear. CDR3 length equals 13 residues. V dropped 2 bases and J dropped 1 base, with 5 bases sitting between them. The germline gives CDR1 ENHRY, CDR2 SYGVKD. The CDR3 spells CAISEVANTEAFF. Here the CDR3 DNA reads TGTGCCATCAGTGAGGTGGCGAACACTGAAGCTTTCTTT.

The CDR3 DNA is TGTGCCAGCTCACCTTCCCGGGACAGTTGGACTAATGAAAAACTGTTTTTT. Protein: CASSPSRDSWTNEKLFF. The genes are TRBV18 and TRBJ1-4; 7 bases align to TRBD1. J lost 2 bases, V lost 3 bases, and 9 bases had no gene match. Germline CDR1 KGHSH, CDR2 LQKENI. The CDR3 covers 17 residues.

V is TRBV6-6 and J is TRBJ2-5; the match to TRBD1 covers 7 bases. The CDR3 is 14 residues long. The junction had 11 bases not matched to a gene; V was cut back by 9 bases and J by 4 bases. Germline lookup yields CDR1 MNHNY and CDR2 SVGAGI (reference sequence). CDR3 residues: CASNNRGLVETQYF. The CDR3, as DNA: TGTGCCAGTAACAACAGGGGCTTGGTAGAGACCCAGTACTTC.

The rearrangement uses TRBV5-1 and TRBJ2-4; TRBD2 is a possible D gene (6 bases). Trimming pared 2 bases from V and 8 bases from J, leaving 11 bases between. Germline V CDR1 and CDR2: SGHRS, YFSETQ. The CDR3 length is 13 residues. CDR3 in amino acids: CASSFGREDIQYF. CDR3 nucleotides: TGCGCCAGCAGCTTCGGCAGGGAGGACATTCAGTACTTC. Combining the CDR3 with reference TRBV5-1 and TRBJ2-4 gives the whole variable domain KAGVTQTPRYLIKTRGQQVTLSCSPISGHRSVSWYQQTPGQGLQFLFEYFSETQRNKGNFPGRFSGRQFSNSRSEMNVSTLELGDSALYLCASSFGREDIQYFGAGTRLSVL.

This clone has only one observation. This chain links TRBV7-9 with TRBJ2-2; 8 positions agree with TRBD2. The trim removed 3 bases at V and 1 base at J, leaving 13 bases unmatched. The length of the CDR3 is 19 residues. CDR1 is SEHNR, CDR2 FQNEAQ, per germline (reference sequence). The CDR3 region has the DNA TGTGCCAGCAGCTTTTCCGTCGGTAGCGGGGTGCTGAACACCGGGGAGCTGTTTTTT. It codes for CASSFSVGSGVLNTGELFF.

The chain joins TRBV5-1 to TRBJ2-2; 7 positions agree with TRBD1. Germline V gene sequence: CDR1 SGHRS, CDR2 YFSETQ. Germline trimming cut 4 bases from V and 6 bases from J; bases unmatched to any gene: 9. There are 15 residues in the CDR3. The CDR3 DNA reads as TGCGCCAGCAGCGCGGAAGACACAGGGGCCGGGGAGCTGTTTTTT. It codes for CASSAEDTGAGELFF.

V is TRBV7-9 and J is TRBJ1-1; D might be TRBD1 (5 bases). V was shortened by 5 bases and J by 0 bases, with 10 bases between the two germline ends. Germline CDR1 and CDR2: SEHNR and FQNEAQ (reference sequence). CDR3 size: 14 residues. CDR3 in DNA: TGTGCCAGCAGCCACAAGGACATGAACACTGAAGCTTTCTTT. Its translation: CASSHKDMNTEAFF.

J is TRBJ2-6 and V is TRBV7-9; tentatively, D is TRBD2 (6 bases). The CDR3 runs to 14 residues. With 4 bases removed from V and 10 bases from J, the gap between germline ends came to 14 bases. Germline CDR1 is SEHNR and CDR2 is FQNEAQ (reference sequence). CDR3 sequence (DNA): TGTGCCAGCAGCTCCGCCGGGACTCGAAACGTCCTGACTTTC. Protein: CASSSAGTRNVLTF.

The chain links TRBV5-1 to TRBJ1-1; tentative D call: TRBD1 (5 bases). Per the germline V gene, CDR1 is SGHRS and CDR2 is YFSETQ. The CDR3 extends over 15 amino acids. V was clipped by 7 bases and J by 5 bases, with 21 bases between them. CDR3 amino acids: CASYQWGGRDTEAFF. In DNA form, the CDR3 reads TGCGCCAGCTACCAGTGGGGGGGAAGAGATACTGAAGCTTTCTTT.

The chain employs TRBV6-5 and TRBJ2-2, with D perhaps matching TRBD1 (5 bases). The V and J ends lost 8 bases and 1 base respectively, with 8 bases between them. The CDR3 has 13 amino acids. Germline V gives CDR1 MNHEY, CDR2 SVGAGI. CDR3 in DNA: TGTGCCAGCTTTCAGGGGAACACCGGGGAGCTGTTTTTT. Its translation: CASFQGNTGELFF.

The chain is built from TRBV4-1 and TRBJ1-4; D gene ambiguous. CDR3 size: 16 residues. Germline CDR1 is MGHRA and CDR2 is YSYEKL. The V end lost 0 bases, the J end lost 3 bases, and 11 bases lay between the germline ends. The CDR3 DNA reads as TGCGCCAGCAGCCAAGAACCTTGGCGGTCTAATGAAAAACTGTTTTTT. It yields the protein CASSQEPWRSNEKLFF.

This clone was seen more than once but under ten times. The chain joins TRBV6-5 to TRBJ1-1, with 7 bases aligning to TRBD1. The ends lost 7 bases at V and 0 bases at J; junction bases unmatched: 8. CDR1 and CDR2 (germline): MNHEY, SVGAGI. This CDR3 spans 15 amino acids. The CDR3 region has the DNA TGTGCCAGCAATCCAGGGACAGCGATGAACACTGAAGCTTTCTTT. Protein sequence: CASNPGTAMNTEAFF.

V gene TRBV5-1 combines with J gene TRBJ1-2; the match to TRBD1 covers 7 bases. Trimming at V came to 2 bases and at J to 6 bases, leaving 4 bases not matched to a gene. Germline V gene sequence: CDR1 SGHRS, CDR2 YFSETQ. This CDR3 has 13 residues. The CDR3 bases are TGCGCCAGCAGCTTTGACAGGGTCCATGGCTACACCTTC. Its translation: CASSFDRVHGYTF. The full variable domain, completed using reference TRBV5-1 and TRBJ1-2, is KAGVTQTPRYLIKTRGQQVTLSCSPISGHRSVSWYQQTPGQGLQFLFEYFSETQRNKGNFPGRFSGRQFSNSRSEMNVSTLELGDSALYLCASSFDRVHGYTFGSGTRLTVV.

The V call is TRBV30, the J call TRBJ2-3; a possible D gene is TRBD1 (7 bases). Germline loops: CDR1 GTSNPN, CDR2 SVGIG (reference sequence). This CDR3 spans 20 amino acids. Trimming took 0 bases from V and 2 from J, leaving 27 bases between them. Written as DNA, the CDR3 is TGTGCCTGGAGTGTGGAGTATTTTCTAGCGACAGGGCTTTCCACAGATACGCAGTATTTT. It specifies CAWSVEYFLATGLSTDTQYF.

This clone was observed once. This sequence joins TRBV6-4 and TRBJ2-3; D is unresolved. Germline loops: CDR1 MRHNA, CDR2 SNTAGT. V was shortened by 3 bases and J by 5 bases, with 9 bases between the two germline ends. This CDR3 has 13 residues. The CDR3 loop is CASSERLRDTQYF. The CDR3 nucleotides read TGTGCCAGCAGTGAGCGGCTCAGAGATACGCAGTATTTT.

The chain joins TRBV7-3 to TRBJ2-2; D is possibly TRBD1 (5 bases). V was pared by 8 bases and J by 5 bases, with 18 bases between. CDR3 size: 15 residues. CDR1 is SGHTA, CDR2 FQGTGA, per germline. CDR3 bases: TGTGCCAGCGGGGCCTTCGGACAACAGACCGGGGAGCTGTTTTTT. Translating gives CASGAFGQQTGELFF.

J is TRBJ2-5 and V is TRBV6-5; D is ambiguous. The V gene's germline CDR1 is MNHEY and CDR2 SVGAGI. This CDR3 comprises 14 residues. V was pared by 5 bases and J by 2 bases, with 12 bases between. The CDR3 reads CASSHGTLQETQYF. DNA for the CDR3: TGTGCCAGCAGTCATGGTACTTTACAAGAGACCCAGTACTTC.

This chain's CDR3 is CASSWRTGATNEKLFF. The CDR3, as DNA: TGTGCCAGCAGCTGGAGGACAGGGGCGACTAATGAAAAACTGTTTTTT. The gene calls are TRBV7-2 and TRBJ1-4; 9 nucleotides match TRBD1. J lost 2 bases, V lost 4 bases, and 5 bases had no gene match. The CDR3 loop spans 16 amino acids. Per the germline V gene, CDR1 is SGHTA and CDR2 is FQGNSA.

This sequence joins TRBV30 and TRBJ1-1; maybe TRBD1 (6 bases). CDR3 length equals 13 residues. CDR1 and CDR2 from the germline V gene are GTSNPN and SVGIG (reference sequence). The ends were cut back, 4 bases at V and 6 bases at J, with 15 bases in the middle. The CDR3 here is CAWTRGAVAEAFF. In DNA form, the CDR3 reads TGTGCCTGGACCCGGGGGGCCGTGGCTGAAGCTTTCTTT.

CDR3 amino acids: CASSPGTVNTGELFF. The CDR3 bases are TGTGCCAGCAGCCCCGGGACAGTAAACACCGGGGAGCTGTTTTTT. V and J are TRBV5-6 and TRBJ2-2, with 7 bases identical to TRBD1. V gave up 4 bases and J gave up 2 bases; unmatched junction bases: 5. Germline V CDR1 and CDR2: SGHDT, YYEEEE. The CDR3 loop spans 15 amino acids. Full variable domain (remainder filled in from reference TRBV5-6 and TRBJ2-2): DAGVTQSPTHLIKTRGQQVTLRCSPKSGHDTVSWYQQALGQGPQFIFQYYEEEERQRGNFPDRFSGHQFPNYSSELNVNALLLGDSALYLCASSPGTVNTGELFFGEGSRLTVL.

V usage is TRBV7-2 and J usage is TRBJ2-2, with 7 bases lining up with TRBD2. This CDR3 region has 17 residues. Losses at the gene ends were 0 bases for V and 6 bases for J; bases not matched to a gene: 10. Per germline, CDR1 SGHTA and CDR2 FQGNSA. CDR3 in amino acids: CASSLAPPGAGPGELFF. The CDR3 bases are TGTGCCAGCAGCTTAGCCCCTCCGGGAGCGGGGCCCGGGGAGCTGTTTTTT.

The chain recombines TRBV6-5 with TRBJ2-4; perhaps TRBD1 as D (8 bases). The CDR3 loop spans 15 amino acids. Trimming took 6 bases from V and 5 from J, leaving 17 bases between them. Germline CDR1 is MNHEY and CDR2 is SVGAGI. CDR3 region: CASSGQGAGENIQYF. In DNA form, the CDR3 reads TGTGCCAGCAGCGGACAGGGCGCGGGGGAAAACATTCAGTACTTC.

V gene TRBV7-2 combines with J gene TRBJ1-5; D not resolved. Trimming removed 5 bases from V and 5 bases from J, with 10 bases in between. Germline V lookup: CDR1 SGHTA, CDR2 FQGNSA. The length of the CDR3 is 13 residues. For the CDR3, the DNA is TGTGCCAGCAGCCGAGTCTTTCATCAGCCCCAGCATTTT. It is translated as CASSRVFHQPQHF.

The V call is TRBV10-3, the J call TRBJ1-6; no clear D gene. V lost 6 bases, J lost 0 bases, and 15 bases lay in between. The germline CDR1 and CDR2 sequences are ENHRY and SYGVKD. The CDR3 sequence is 17 residues long. DNA of the CDR3: TGTGCCATCAGAGAGGAGCGCAGAAGCTCCTATAATTCACCCCTCCACTTT. It yields the protein CAIREERRSSYNSPLHF.

This chain uses TRBV28 with TRBJ2-7; 8 nucleotides line up with TRBD1. Germline V lookup: CDR1 MDHEN, CDR2 SYDVKM. With 5 bases clipped from V and 7 bases from J, the junction kept 10 bases outside the gene matches. This CDR3 is built from 14 residues. CDR3 in amino acids: CASSPPTGVGEQYF. CDR3 nucleotide sequence: TGTGCCAGCAGTCCCCCGACAGGGGTGGGGGAGCAGTACTTC.

The chain links TRBV7-8 to TRBJ2-7; TRBD1 might be the D (6 bases). CDR3 length: 14 amino acids. V lost 5 bases, J lost 0 bases, and 11 bases lay in between. Germline CDR1 reads SGHVS; CDR2 reads FQNEAQ. The CDR3 nucleotides are TGTGCCAGCAGCCCAGGGGACATCTCCTACGAGCAGTACTTC. The encoded protein is CASSPGDISYEQYF.